This T cell receptor (beta chain) derives from a study of cytomegalovirus exposure and HLA in healthy donors. The study, taken as a whole, reports: In presence/absence analyses, roughly uniform sequencing depth across donors was assumed. CMV antigen specificity of a few CMV-associated chains was confirmed in vitro. An analysis that was carried out later associated approximately 15,000 TCR beta sequences with HLA alleles at 0.05 false discovery rate.

CDR1 and CDR2 (germline): DFQATT, SNEGSKA (reference sequence). Trimming pared 5 bases from V and 8 bases from J, leaving 9 bases between. CDR3 length: 11 amino acids. On this clone: Its target is not known.

Vbeta (60) and Jbeta (13) primers were used in the PCR. Clones were read by immunoSEQ multiplex PCR, and TCRdb kept only the in-frame ones, dropping some. The table lists under 250,000 clones, roughly 85% of them singletons, with 0.24% in the top ten. This sequence joins TRBV20-1 and TRBJ1-4; D gene uncertain. The specimen was PBMCs. This receptor was obtained from a girl aged 2 to 10 in good health and CMV-seronegative. The CDR3 loop reads CSAVRVEKLFF. CDR3 DNA sequence: TGCAGTGCTGTGAGAGTGGAAAAACTGTTTTTT.